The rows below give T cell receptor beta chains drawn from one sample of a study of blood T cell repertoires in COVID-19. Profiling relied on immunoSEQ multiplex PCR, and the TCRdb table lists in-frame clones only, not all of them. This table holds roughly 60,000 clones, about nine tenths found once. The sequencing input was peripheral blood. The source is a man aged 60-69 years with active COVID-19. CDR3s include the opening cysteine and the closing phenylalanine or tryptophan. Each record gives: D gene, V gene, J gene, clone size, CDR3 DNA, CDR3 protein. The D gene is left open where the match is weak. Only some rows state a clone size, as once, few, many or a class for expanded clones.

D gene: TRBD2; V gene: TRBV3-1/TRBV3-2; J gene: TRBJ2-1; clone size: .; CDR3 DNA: TGTGCCAGCAGCTCCACTGCTAGCGGGGGGGCTTTTTACAATGAGCAGTTCTTC; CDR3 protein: CASSSTASGGAFYNEQFF
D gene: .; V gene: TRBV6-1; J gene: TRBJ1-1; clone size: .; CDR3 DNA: TGTGCCAGCAGTGACCACAGCTATATTAACACTGAAGCTTTCTTT; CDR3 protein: CASSDHSYINTEAFF
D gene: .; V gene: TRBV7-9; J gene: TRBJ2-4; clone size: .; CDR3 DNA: TGTGCCAGCAGCCCACTCCTAGCCAAAAACATTCAGTACTTC; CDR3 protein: CASSPLLAKNIQYF
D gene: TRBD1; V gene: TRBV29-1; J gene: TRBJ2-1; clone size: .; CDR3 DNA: TGCAGCCTAACAGGGGGGAGCTCCTACAATGAGCAGTTCTTC; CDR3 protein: CSLTGGSSYNEQFF
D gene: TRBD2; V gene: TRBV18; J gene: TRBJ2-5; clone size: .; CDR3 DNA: TGTGCCAGCTCACCACTAGCGGGAGTAAGAGAGACCCAGTACTTC; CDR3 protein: CASSPLAGVRETQYF
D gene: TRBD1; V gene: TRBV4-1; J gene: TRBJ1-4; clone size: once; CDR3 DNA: TGCGCCAGCAGCCAAGACAGGGACAGGGGGGGAGGTGAAAAACTGTTTTTT; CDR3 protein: CASSQDRDRGGGEKLFF
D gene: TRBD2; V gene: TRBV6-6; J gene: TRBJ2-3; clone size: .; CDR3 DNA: TGTGCCAGCAGTCGACTAGCGGGGACTACTAGCACAGATACGCAGTATTTT; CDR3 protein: CASSRLAGTTSTDTQYF
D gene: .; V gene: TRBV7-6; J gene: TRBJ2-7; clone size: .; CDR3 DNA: TGTGCCAGCAGCTTAGCTGGGAGGGGGACCTACGAGCAGTACTTC; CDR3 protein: CASSLAGRGTYEQYF
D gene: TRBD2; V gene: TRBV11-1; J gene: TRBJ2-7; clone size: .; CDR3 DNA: TGTGCCAGCAGCTCCCCCCTAGCGGGAGGGTTCTACGAGCAGTACTTC; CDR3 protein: CASSSPLAGGFYEQYF
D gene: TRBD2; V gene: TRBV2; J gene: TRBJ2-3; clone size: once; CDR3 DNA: TGTGCCAGCTATCCTTTAGCGGGAGCAGGAGATACGCAGTATTTT; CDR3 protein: CASYPLAGAGDTQYF
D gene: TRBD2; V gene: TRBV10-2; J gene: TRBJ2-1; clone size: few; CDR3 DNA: TGCGCCAGCAGTGAGTCGAGAACTAGCGGGTTAACCTACAATGAGCAGTTCTTC; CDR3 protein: CASSESRTSGLTYNEQFF
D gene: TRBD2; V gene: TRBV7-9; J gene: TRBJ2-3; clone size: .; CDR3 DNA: TGTGCCAGCAGCCTAGGACTAGCGGGAGTAGATACGCAGTATTTT; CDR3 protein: CASSLGLAGVDTQYF
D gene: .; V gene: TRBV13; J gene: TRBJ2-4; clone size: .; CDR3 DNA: TGTGCCAGCAGCCCTCTCGTGCCCGGGGGCAAAAACATTCAGTACTTC; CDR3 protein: CASSPLVPGGKNIQYF
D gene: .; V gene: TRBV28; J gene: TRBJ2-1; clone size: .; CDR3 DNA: TGTGCCAGCAGTCTTCCGGACTTTAGCTCCTACAATGAGCAGTTCTTC; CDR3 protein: CASSLPDFSSYNEQFF
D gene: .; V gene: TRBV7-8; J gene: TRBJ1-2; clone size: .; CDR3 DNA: TGTGCCAGCGCCGACCCGGGAGGTCTTTATGGCTACACCTTC; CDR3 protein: CASADPGGLYGYTF
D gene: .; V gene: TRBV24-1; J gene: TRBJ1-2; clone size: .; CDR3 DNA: TGTGCCACCAGTGATGGGGCACTCGGCTACACCTTC; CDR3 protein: CATSDGALGYTF
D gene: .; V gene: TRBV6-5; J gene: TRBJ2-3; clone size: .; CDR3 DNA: TGTGCCAGCAGGCTCGAGGGGGGGCGCACAGATACGCAGTATTTT; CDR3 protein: CASRLEGGRTDTQYF
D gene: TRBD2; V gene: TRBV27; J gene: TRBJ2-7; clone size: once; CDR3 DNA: TGTGCCAGCAGTTTCTCGACTAGCGGGAGCGACGAGCAGTACTTC; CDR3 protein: CASSFSTSGSDEQYF
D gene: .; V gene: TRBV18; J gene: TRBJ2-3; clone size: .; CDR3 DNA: TGTGCCAGCTCACCAGGGGGCGCAGATACGCAGTATTTT; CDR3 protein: CASSPGGADTQYF
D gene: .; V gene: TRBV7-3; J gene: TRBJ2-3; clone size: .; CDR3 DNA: TGTGCCAGCAGCTTCTCTAGGGATACGCAGTATTTT; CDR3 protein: CASSFSRDTQYF
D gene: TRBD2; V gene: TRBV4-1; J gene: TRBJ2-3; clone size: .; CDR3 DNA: TGCGCCAGCAGCCAAGCGACTAGCGGGAGGGCCTCAGATACGCAGTATTTT; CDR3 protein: CASSQATSGRASDTQYF
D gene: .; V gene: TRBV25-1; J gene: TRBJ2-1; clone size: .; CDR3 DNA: TGTGCCAGCAGTGAATATAGCGGAGAGCAGTTCTTC; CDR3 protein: CASSEYSGEQFF
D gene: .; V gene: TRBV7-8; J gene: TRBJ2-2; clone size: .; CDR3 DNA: TGTGCCAGCAGCTTTCACAGCGGGGAGCTGTTTTTT; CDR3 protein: CASSFHSGELFF
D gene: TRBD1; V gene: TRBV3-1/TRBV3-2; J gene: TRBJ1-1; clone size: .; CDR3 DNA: TGTGCCAGCAGCACCAGACAGGGAGGCACTGAAGCTTTCTTT; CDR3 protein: CASSTRQGGTEAFF
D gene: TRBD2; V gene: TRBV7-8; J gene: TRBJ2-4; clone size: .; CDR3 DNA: TGTGCCAGCAGCTCCCGGGGTAGCGGGAGTGTGGCCCAAAACATTCAGTACTTC; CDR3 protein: CASSSRGSGSVAQNIQYF
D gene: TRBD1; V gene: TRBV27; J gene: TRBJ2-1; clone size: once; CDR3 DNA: TGTGCCAGCAGCACTCCCGGGACAGGGTTTAAGGGTGAGCAGTTCTTC; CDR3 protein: CASSTPGTGFKGEQFF
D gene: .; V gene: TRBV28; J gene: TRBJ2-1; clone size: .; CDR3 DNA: TGTGCCAGCAGTTCCCGACAGCGACGCTCCTACAATGAGCAGTTCTTC; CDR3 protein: CASSSRQRRSYNEQFF
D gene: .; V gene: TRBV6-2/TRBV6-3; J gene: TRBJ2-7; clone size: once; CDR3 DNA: TGTGCCAGCAGTTACCCCCTGTCGGGTACACTACCCCACGAGCAGTACTTC; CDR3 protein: CASSYPLSGTLPHEQYF